This TCR beta chain was retrieved from a study of PD-L1 blockade in urothelial cancer. The assay was immunoSEQ multiplex PCR, and TCRdb's table has in-frame clones only and misses some. The table records 95,000 to 130,000 clones, roughly 91% of them present only once. Described time point: peripheral blood 6 weeks after treatment start. The TCR sequence derives from a man in his sixties with urothelial cancer. The sample consisted of PBMCs, taken around atezolizumab (anti-PD-L1) treatment.

The CDR3 DNA is TGTGCCAGCAGCCAAGATTTGCGCGGGAGCTCCTACAATGAGCAGTTCTTC. Its translation is CASSQDLRGSSYNEQFF. The gene calls are TRBV4-2 and TRBJ2-1, with 7 bases fitting TRBD2. CDR3 length: 17 residues. The junction had 5 bases not matched to a gene; V was cut back by 0 bases and J by 0 bases. Germline CDR1 reads LGHNA; CDR2 reads YNFKEQ.